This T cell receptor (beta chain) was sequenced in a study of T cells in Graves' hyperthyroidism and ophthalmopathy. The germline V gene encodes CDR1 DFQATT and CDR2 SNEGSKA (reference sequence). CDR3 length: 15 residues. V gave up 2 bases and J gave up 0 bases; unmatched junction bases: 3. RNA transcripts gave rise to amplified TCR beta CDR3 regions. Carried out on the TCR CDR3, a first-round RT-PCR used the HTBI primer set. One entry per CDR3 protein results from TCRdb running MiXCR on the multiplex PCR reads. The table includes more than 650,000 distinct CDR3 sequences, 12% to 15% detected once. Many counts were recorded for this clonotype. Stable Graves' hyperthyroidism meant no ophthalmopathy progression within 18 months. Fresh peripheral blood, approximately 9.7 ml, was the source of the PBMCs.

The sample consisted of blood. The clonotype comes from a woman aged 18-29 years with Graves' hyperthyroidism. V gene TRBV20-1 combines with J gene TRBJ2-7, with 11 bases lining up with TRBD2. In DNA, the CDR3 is TGCAGTGCTAGATCTAGCGGGAGGCTCTCCTACGAGCAGTACTTC. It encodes CSARSSGRLSYEQYF.